The 6 T cell receptor beta chains below were found in one sample sequenced in a study of identical twins. TCRdb re-called the 5' RACE reads with MiXCR, one entry per CDR3 protein. The sample carries around 340,000 distinct CDR3 sequences, around 9% recorded once. Sequencing was performed on naive T cells sorted from blood. These receptors all come from a woman in her fifties or sixties in good health.

This clonotype was seen a handful of times. This sequence joins TRBV19 and TRBJ1-6; D gene uncertain. The ends were cut back, 3 bases at V and 5 bases at J, with 14 bases in the middle. Germline loops: CDR1 LNHDA, CDR2 SQIVND (reference sequence). The CDR3 contains 16 residues. The CDR3 DNA follows: TGTGCCAGTAGTATTTCACCAGTGGGAGATAATTCACCCCTCCACTTT. Amino acid sequence: CASSISPVGDNSPLHF.

The V and J genes are TRBV10-2 and TRBJ2-1, with 9 bases that match TRBD1. The CDR3 covers 15 residues. Germline V gene data show CDR1 as WSHSY and CDR2 as SAAADI. V was clipped by 6 bases and J by 3 bases; unmatched bases: 6. CDR3 sequence: CASRRQGDGYNEQFF. Here the CDR3 DNA reads TGCGCCAGCAGGAGACAGGGGGACGGCTACAATGAGCAGTTCTTC.

The chain uses TRBV5-1 and TRBJ2-3; D unclear. The CDR3 runs to 13 residues. The germline V and J ends were trimmed by 4 bases and 1 base, with 7 bases remaining between them. Germline CDR1 reads SGHRS; CDR2 reads YFSETQ. CDR3 in DNA: TGCGCCAGCAGCGTGCCAGGCACAGATACGCAGTATTTT. Amino acids: CASSVPGTDTQYF.

About this clonotype itself: Since the CDR3 does not end with the conserved phenylalanine or tryptophan, this likely comes from a read error. The chain links TRBV20-1 to TRBJ2-7, with 8 bases identical to TRBD2. Germline V CDR1 and CDR2: DFQATT, SNEGSKA (reference sequence). J was trimmed by 4 bases and V by 3 bases; bases with no gene match: 5. This CDR3 is built from 13 residues. This CDR3 reads CSASREGTYEQYY. Here the CDR3 DNA reads TGCAGTGCTAGTCGGGAGGGAACTTACGAGCAGTACTAC.

A few counts support this clonotype. The rearrangement uses TRBV4-2 and TRBJ2-1, with D possibly being TRBD2 (5 bases). Germline V gene lookup returns CDR1 LGHNA and CDR2 YNFKEQ. Between the trimmed V and J ends, which lost 2 bases and 7 bases, there was a span of 21 bases. The CDR3 totals 17 residues. This chain's CDR3 is CASSQFSSLPSGNEQFF. CDR3 DNA sequence: TGTGCCAGCAGCCAATTTTCTAGCCTCCCCTCAGGAAATGAGCAGTTCTTC.

This clonotype was observed many times. The V and J genes are TRBV5-1 and TRBJ1-2; perhaps TRBD1 as D (5 bases). V was cut by 6 bases and J by 4 bases, with 13 bases left in between. Germline V gene sequence: CDR1 SGHRS, CDR2 YFSETQ. This CDR3 is 13 amino acids long. For the CDR3, the DNA is TGCGCCAGCACTTTGGACACAATCTATGGCTACACCTTC. This gives the protein CASTLDTIYGYTF.